Described below is a single T cell receptor beta chain sequence and its context. Autoimmune disease history or systemic immunosuppression was exclusionary. The CDR3 contains 15 residues. Looked up from germline, CDR1 is SGHRS and CDR2 is YFSETQ. The J segment lost 5 bases and the V segment lost 0 bases, leaving 5 bases of the junction unmatched. Produced via immunoSEQ multiplex PCR; TCRdb's table is partial and in-frame only. The sample carries 50,000 to 70,000 clones, around four fifths recorded once. The data originate from a study of OX40 agonist ivuxolimab in advanced cancers. At the level of the study: All patients had ivuxolimab intravenously every 2 weeks at 0.01 to 10 mg/kg. People who had prior anti-PD-1, anti-PD-L1 or anti-CTLA-4 therapy could take part, and about 40% had some.

The TCR comes from an adult with an advanced solid tumor such as melanoma, head and neck, liver or kidney cancer. The chain employs TRBV5-1 and TRBJ2-5; 9 bases are a match to TRBD2. Here the sequenced sample was CD4+ or CD8+ T cells sorted from blood, taken in a trial of the OX40 agonist ivuxolimab. Written as DNA, the CDR3 is TGCGCCAGCAGCTTGGGCGGGGGGGCTGCTGAGACCCAGTACTTC. Translation gives CASSLGGGAAETQYF.